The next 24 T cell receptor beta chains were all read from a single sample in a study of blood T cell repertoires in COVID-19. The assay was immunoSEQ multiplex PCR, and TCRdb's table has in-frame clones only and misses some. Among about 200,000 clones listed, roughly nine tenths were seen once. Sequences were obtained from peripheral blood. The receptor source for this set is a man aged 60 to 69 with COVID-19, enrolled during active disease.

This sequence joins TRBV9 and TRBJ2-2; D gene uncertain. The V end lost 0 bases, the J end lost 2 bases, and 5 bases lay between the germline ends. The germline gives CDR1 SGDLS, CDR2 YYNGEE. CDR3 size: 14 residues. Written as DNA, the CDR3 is TGTGCCAGCAGCGTAGGTAGAAACACCGGGGAGCTGTTTTTT. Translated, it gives CASSVGRNTGELFF. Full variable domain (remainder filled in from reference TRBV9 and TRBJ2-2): DSGVTQTPKHLITATGQRVTLRCSPRSGDLSVYWYQQSLDQGLQFLIQYYNGEERAKGNILERFSAQQFPDLHSELNLSSLELGDSALYFCASSVGRNTGELFFGEGSRLTVL.

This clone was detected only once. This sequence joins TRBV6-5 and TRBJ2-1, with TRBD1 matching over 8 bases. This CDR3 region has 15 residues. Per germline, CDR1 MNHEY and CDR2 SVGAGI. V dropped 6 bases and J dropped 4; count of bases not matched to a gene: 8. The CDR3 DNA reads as TGTGCCAGCAGCCGAGACAGGGGACCTTACAATGAGCAGTTCTTC. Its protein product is CASSRDRGPYNEQFF.

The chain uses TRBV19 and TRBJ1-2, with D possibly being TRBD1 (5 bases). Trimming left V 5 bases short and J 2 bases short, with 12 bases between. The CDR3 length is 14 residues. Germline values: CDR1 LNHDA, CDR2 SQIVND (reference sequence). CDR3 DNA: TGTGCCAGTAGTCCCCAGGGTGAGAACTATGGCTACACCTTC. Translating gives CASSPQGENYGYTF.

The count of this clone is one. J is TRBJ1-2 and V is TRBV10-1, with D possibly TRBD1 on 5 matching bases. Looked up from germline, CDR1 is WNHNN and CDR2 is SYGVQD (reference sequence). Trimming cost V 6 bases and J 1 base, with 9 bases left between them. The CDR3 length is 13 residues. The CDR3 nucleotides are TGCGCCAGCAGCGAGGGGCATAACTATGGCTACACCTTC. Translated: CASSEGHNYGYTF.

Written as DNA, the CDR3 is TGTGCCAGCAGCTCGAGGACAGGGGGCAGGGAGCAGTACTTC. It codes for CASSSRTGGREQYF. This chain connects TRBV9 to TRBJ2-7; TRBD1 matches at 11 bases. The CDR3 has 14 residues. V trimming: 4 bases; J trimming: 7 bases; junction bases outside the gene matches: 7. Germline-derived CDR1 and CDR2 are SGDLS and YYNGEE.

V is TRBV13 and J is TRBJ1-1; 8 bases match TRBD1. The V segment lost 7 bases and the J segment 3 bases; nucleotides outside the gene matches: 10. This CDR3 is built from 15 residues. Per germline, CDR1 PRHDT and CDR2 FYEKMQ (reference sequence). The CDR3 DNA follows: TGTGCCAGCAAGCGGCAGGGGGCTTCGTACACTGAAGCTTTCTTT. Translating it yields CASKRQGASYTEAFF.

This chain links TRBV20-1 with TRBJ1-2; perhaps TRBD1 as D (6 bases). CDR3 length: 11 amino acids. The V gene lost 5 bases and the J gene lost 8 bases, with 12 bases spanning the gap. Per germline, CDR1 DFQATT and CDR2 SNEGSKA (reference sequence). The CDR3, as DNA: TGCAGTGCTCGGCCAGGGGTCGGCTACACCTTC. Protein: CSARPGVGYTF.

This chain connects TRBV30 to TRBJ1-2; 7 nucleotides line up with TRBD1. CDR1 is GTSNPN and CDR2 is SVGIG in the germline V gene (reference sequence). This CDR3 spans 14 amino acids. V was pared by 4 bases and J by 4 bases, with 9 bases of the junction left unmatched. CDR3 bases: TGTGCCTGGATCACCACGGGGGACAGCTATGGCTACACCTTC. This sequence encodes CAWITTGDSYGYTF.

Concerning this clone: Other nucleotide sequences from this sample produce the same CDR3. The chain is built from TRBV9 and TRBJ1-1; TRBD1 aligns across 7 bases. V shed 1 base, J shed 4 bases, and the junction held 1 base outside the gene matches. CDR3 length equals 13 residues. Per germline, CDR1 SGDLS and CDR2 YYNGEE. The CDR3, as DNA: TGTGCCAGCAGCGTAACAGGGGCCACTGAAGCTTTCTTT. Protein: CASSVTGATEAFF. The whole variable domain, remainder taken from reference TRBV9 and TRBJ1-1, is DSGVTQTPKHLITATGQRVTLRCSPRSGDLSVYWYQQSLDQGLQFLIQYYNGEERAKGNILERFSAQQFPDLHSELNLSSLELGDSALYFCASSVTGATEAFFGQGTRLTVV.

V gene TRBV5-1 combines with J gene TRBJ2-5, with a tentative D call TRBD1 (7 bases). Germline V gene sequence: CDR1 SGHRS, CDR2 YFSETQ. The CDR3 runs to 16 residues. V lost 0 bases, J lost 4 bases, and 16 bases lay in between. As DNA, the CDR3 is TGCGCCAGCAGCTTGGGAGACAGGGTGGAGGGAGAGACCCAGTACTTC. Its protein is CASSLGDRVEGETQYF.

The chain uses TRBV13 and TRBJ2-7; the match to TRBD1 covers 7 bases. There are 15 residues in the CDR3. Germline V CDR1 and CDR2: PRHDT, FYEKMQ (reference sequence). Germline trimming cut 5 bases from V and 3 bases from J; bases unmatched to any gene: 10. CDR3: CASSGAGTANYEQYF. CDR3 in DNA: TGTGCCAGCAGCGGCGCCGGGACAGCGAACTACGAGCAGTACTTC.

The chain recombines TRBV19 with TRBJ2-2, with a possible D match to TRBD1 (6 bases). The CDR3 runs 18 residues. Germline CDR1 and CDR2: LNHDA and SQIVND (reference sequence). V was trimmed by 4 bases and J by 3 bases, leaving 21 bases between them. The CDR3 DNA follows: TGTGCCAGTAGTAACAGGCCTTCAGGGGCCCGGTACACCGGGGAGCTGTTTTTT. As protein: CASSNRPSGARYTGELFF.

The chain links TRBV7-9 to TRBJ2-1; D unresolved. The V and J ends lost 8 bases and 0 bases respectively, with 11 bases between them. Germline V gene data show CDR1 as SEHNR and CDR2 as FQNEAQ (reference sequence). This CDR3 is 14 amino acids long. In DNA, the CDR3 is TGTGCCAGCTTCGGCGGATCCTCCTACAATGAGCAGTTCTTC. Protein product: CASFGGSSYNEQFF.

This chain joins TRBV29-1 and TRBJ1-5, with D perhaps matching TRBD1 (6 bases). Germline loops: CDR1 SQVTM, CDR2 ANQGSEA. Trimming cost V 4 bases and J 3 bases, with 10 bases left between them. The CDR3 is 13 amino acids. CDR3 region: CSVGAGDNQPQHF. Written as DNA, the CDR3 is TGCAGCGTTGGGGCAGGGGACAATCAGCCCCAGCATTTT.

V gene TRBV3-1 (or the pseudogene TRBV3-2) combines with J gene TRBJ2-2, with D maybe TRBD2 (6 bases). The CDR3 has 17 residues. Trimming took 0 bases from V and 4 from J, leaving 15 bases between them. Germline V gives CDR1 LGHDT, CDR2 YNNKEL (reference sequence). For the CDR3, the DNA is TGTGCCAGCAGCCAAGATTGGAGGGAGACGGGCACCGGGGAGCTGTTTTTT. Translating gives CASSQDWRETGTGELFF.

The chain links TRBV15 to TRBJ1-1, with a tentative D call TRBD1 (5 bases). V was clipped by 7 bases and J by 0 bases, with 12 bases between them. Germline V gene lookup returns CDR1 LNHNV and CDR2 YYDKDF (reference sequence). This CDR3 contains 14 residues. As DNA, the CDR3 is TGTGCCACCACGCGGGGCTTAATGAACACTGAAGCTTTCTTT. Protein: CATTRGLMNTEAFF.

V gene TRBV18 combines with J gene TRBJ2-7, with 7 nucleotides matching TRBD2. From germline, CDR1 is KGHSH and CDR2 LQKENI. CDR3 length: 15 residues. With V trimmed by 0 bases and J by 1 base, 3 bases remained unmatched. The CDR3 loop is CASSPPPGGSYEQYF. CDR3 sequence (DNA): TGTGCCAGCTCACCACCGCCGGGAGGTTCCTACGAGCAGTACTTC.

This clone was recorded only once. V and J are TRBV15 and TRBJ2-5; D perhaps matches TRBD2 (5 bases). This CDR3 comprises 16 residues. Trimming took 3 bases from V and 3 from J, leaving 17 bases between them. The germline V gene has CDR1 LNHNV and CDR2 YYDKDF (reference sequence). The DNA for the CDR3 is TGTGCCACCAGCAGCCGACTAACGAACCTCAAAGAGACCCAGTACTTC. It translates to CATSSRLTNLKETQYF.

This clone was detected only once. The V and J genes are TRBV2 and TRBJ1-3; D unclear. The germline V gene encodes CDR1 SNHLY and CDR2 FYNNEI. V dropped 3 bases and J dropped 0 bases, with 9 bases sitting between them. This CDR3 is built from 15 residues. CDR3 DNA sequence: TGTGCCAGCAGTGAGTCGGGGATCTCTGGAAACACCATATATTTT. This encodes CASSESGISGNTIYF.

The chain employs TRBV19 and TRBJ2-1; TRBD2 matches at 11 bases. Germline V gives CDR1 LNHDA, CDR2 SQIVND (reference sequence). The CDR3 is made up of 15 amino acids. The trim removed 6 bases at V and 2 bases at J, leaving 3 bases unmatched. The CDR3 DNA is TGTGCCAGTAGGCTTAGCGGGAGGGCCTACAATGAGCAGTTCTTC. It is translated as CASRLSGRAYNEQFF.

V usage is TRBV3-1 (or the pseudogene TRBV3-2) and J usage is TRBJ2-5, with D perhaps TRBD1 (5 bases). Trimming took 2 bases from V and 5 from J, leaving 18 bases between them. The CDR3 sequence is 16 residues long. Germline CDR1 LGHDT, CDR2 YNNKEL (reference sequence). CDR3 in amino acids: CASSQRGLYLVETQYF. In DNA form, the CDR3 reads TGTGCCAGCAGCCAAAGGGGCCTCTATCTCGTGGAGACCCAGTACTTC.

The CDR3 DNA reads TGTGCCAGCAGTTATAAACAGGGGACAGATACGCAGTATTTT. This sequence encodes CASSYKQGTDTQYF. The gene calls are TRBV6-2 or TRBV6-3 and TRBJ2-3; TRBD1 agrees at 7 bases. The length of the CDR3 is 14 residues. The V gene's germline CDR1 is MNHEY and CDR2 SVGEGT. The V gene end was trimmed by 3 bases and the J gene end by 3 bases; junction bases not matched to a gene: 3.

This CDR3 reads CASSFEAAGVYEQYF. Written as DNA, the CDR3 is TGTGCCAGCAGTTTTGAGGCGGCAGGGGTCTACGAGCAGTACTTC. V and J are TRBV28 and TRBJ2-7, with D maybe TRBD1 (6 bases). The CDR3 runs 15 residues. V dropped 3 bases and J dropped 3 bases, with 15 bases sitting between them. Germline V gene lookup returns CDR1 MDHEN and CDR2 SYDVKM.

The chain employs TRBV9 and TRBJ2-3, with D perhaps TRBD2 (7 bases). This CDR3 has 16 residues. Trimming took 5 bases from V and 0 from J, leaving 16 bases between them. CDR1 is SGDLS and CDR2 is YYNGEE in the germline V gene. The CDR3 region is CASSRRGGTSTDTQYF. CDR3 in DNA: TGTGCCAGCAGTCGTAGGGGGGGGACTAGCACAGATACGCAGTATTTT.